The clone carrying this TCR beta chain was seen many times. The data are from a study of T cells in Graves' hyperthyroidism and ophthalmopathy. Amplified TCR beta CDR3 regions came from RNA transcripts. The study used the HTBI primer set for a first-round RT-PCR of the TCR CDR3. Each CDR3 protein is one row after TCRdb ran MiXCR on the multiplex PCR reads. The table records roughly 510,000 distinct CDR3 sequences, 20% of them present only once. There are 12 residues in the CDR3. CDR1 SNHLY and CDR2 FYNNEI come from the germline V gene. Trimming stripped 4 bases from V and 3 bases from J, with 6 bases between.

What was sequenced was blood. This clonotype originated in a man younger than 30 with Graves' hyperthyroidism. The chain is built from TRBV2 and TRBJ1-1; no reliable D call. Here the CDR3 DNA reads TGTGCCAGCAGTGGGACCTACACTGAAGCTTTCTTT. Amino acid sequence: CASSGTYTEAFF.